Listed here are 31 T cell receptor beta chains from one sample, sequenced in a study of CXCR3-negative and CXCR3-positive naive CD8 T cells. Broader study findings: More hydrophobic TRB CDR3s were found in CXCR3-positive naive cells than in CXCR3-negative naive cells.

cDNA libraries for TRB were generated by 5' RACE incorporating UMI labels. One entry per CDR3 protein, without DNA, is what TCRdb gives after re-calling the 5' RACE reads. In total, the table holds about 89,000 distinct CDR3 sequences. For these TCRs, the target antigens are not known. The sequenced sample consisted of naive CXCR3+ CD8+ T cells from blood. Indicated subset: CD45RO-CCR7+CD27+CD95- naive CD8+ T cells expressing CXCR3 (TNR3+). Receptor source: a human donor in good health. Some clones in this sample may be carry-over from other donors' samples.

The chain is built from TRBV20-1 and TRBJ2-7; the D call from TCRdb, TRBD1, cannot be confirmed without DNA. The CDR3 is 16 residues long. The V gene's germline CDR1 is DFQATT and CDR2 SNEGSKA (reference sequence). CDR3 region: CSRSPDRQGDSYEQYF.

The rearrangement joins TRBV14 to TRBJ1-4; TCRdb's D call, TRBD1, is unchecked because there is no DNA. The CDR3 spans 17 residues. The germline V gene has CDR1 SGHDN and CDR2 FVKESK. The CDR3: CASSLAWGGLTNEKLFF.

The chain uses TRBV7-6 and TRBJ2-1; TCRdb gives TRBD2 as the D gene, but with no DNA this cannot be confirmed. CDR1 is SGHVS, CDR2 FNYEAQ, per germline. This CDR3 region has 16 residues. CDR3 region: CASSPESYGVHNEQFF.

CDR3 amino acids: CASSWGSGSGNTIYF. The chain has TRBV7-2 and TRBJ1-3; the TCRdb call, TRBD1, lacks DNA for checking. Germline values: CDR1 SGHTA, CDR2 FQGNSA. The CDR3 loop spans 15 amino acids.

The rearrangement joins TRBV13 to TRBJ2-1. The germline V gene has CDR1 PRHDT and CDR2 FYEKMQ (reference sequence). CDR3 length: 13 amino acids. This CDR3 is CASQLRLYNEQFF.

The chain is built from TRBV2 and TRBJ2-3; checking the TCRdb D call of TRBD1 is not possible without DNA. Germline V gene data show CDR1 as SNHLY and CDR2 as FYNNEI. The CDR3 length is 16 residues. CDR3 loop: CASSDPLGQGIGTQYF.

This chain uses TRBV10-3 with TRBJ2-1; the D gene TCRdb calls, TRBD2, cannot be checked with no DNA. The germline CDR1 and CDR2 sequences are ENHRY and SYGVKD. The CDR3 is 14 residues long. This CDR3 reads CAIAAGGSYNEQFF.

V is TRBV9 and J is TRBJ2-3. The CDR3 is 16 amino acids. The germline V gene has CDR1 SGDLS and CDR2 YYNGEE. CDR3 loop: CASSLLYWFRTDTQYF. The full variable domain, in which reference TRBV9 and TRBJ2-3 provide the parts outside the CDR3, is DSGVTQTPKHLITATGQRVTLRCSPRSGDLSVYWYQQSLDQGLQFLIQYYNGEERAKGNILERFSAQQFPDLHSELNLSSLELGDSALYFCASSLLYWFRTDTQYFGPGTRLTVL.

The chain links TRBV6-2 or TRBV6-3 to TRBJ1-1. CDR1 MNHEY and CDR2 SVGEGT come from the germline V gene. The CDR3 has 18 residues. CDR3 sequence reads: CASSYSTRGQTRLTEAFF.

This chain joins TRBV28 and TRBJ2-4; TCRdb outputs TRBD1, but without DNA this stays unchecked. The CDR3 extends over 17 amino acids. Germline V CDR1 and CDR2: MDHEN, SYDVKM. CDR3 sequence: CASSLWAGQGAKNIQYF. The whole variable domain, remainder taken from reference TRBV28 and TRBJ2-4, is DVKVTQSSRYLVKRTGEKVFLECVQDMDHENMFWYRQDPGLGLRLIYFSYDVKMKEKGDIPEGYSVSREKKERFSLILESASTNQTSMYLCASSLWAGQGAKNIQYFGAGTRLSVL.

The J gene is TRBJ1-5, the V gene TRBV20-1; the D gene TCRdb calls, TRBD1, cannot be checked with no DNA. The CDR3 has 12 amino acids. Looked up from germline, CDR1 is DFQATT and CDR2 is SNEGSKA (reference sequence). CDR3 residues: CSAQGNDQPQHF.

The V gene is TRBV12-3 or TRBV12-4, the J gene TRBJ2-2; the D call from TCRdb, TRBD1, cannot be confirmed without DNA. This CDR3 is built from 17 residues. The CDR3 protein is CASSLGGPVANTGELFF.

This chain links TRBV13 with TRBJ2-3; the TRBD2 assignment by TCRdb is unverifiable without DNA. CDR3 length: 19 residues. Germline CDR1 reads PRHDT; CDR2 reads FYEKMQ (reference sequence). The CDR3 spells CASSCEGTSGGPSTDTQYF. The entire variable domain, with the rest obtained from reference TRBV13 and TRBJ2-3, is as follows: AAGVIQSPRHLIKEKRETATLKCYPIPRHDTVYWYQQGPGQDPQFLISFYEKMQSDKGSIPDRFSAQQFSDYHSELNMSSLELGDSALYFCASSCEGTSGGPSTDTQYFGPGTRLTVL.

The chain joins TRBV20-1 to TRBJ2-7; TCRdb reports TRBD2, a call that lacks DNA to check it against. Germline V lookup: CDR1 DFQATT, CDR2 SNEGSKA (reference sequence). This CDR3 has 16 amino acids. CDR3 residues: CSARPSLTVNTYEQYF.

The chain couples TRBV29-1 to TRBJ1-5; the TRBD1 assignment by TCRdb is unverifiable without DNA. Germline lookup yields CDR1 SQVTM and CDR2 ANQGSEA. This CDR3 has 13 amino acids. The CDR3 spells CSVETGGGQPQHF. The full variable domain, rest sourced from reference TRBV29-1 and TRBJ1-5, is SAVISQKPSRDICQRGTSLTIQCQVDSQVTMMFWYRQQPGQSLTLIATANQGSEATYESGFVIDKFPISRPNLTFSTLTVSNMSPEDSSIYLCSVETGGGQPQHFGDGTRLSIL.

The genes are TRBV6-2 or TRBV6-3 and TRBJ2-7; lacking DNA, the TRBD1 call made by TCRdb goes unchecked. The CDR3 covers 14 residues. CDR1 MNHEY and CDR2 SVGEGT come from the germline V gene. The CDR3 is CASRWTGTSNEQYF.

V gene TRBV10-3 combines with J gene TRBJ2-1; TCRdb outputs TRBD2, but without DNA this stays unchecked. This CDR3 is built from 17 residues. Germline V lookup: CDR1 ENHRY, CDR2 SYGVKD. The CDR3 reads CAITEVASGELYNEQFF.

The V and J genes are TRBV29-1 and TRBJ2-3; as DNA is missing, the TRBD1 call by TCRdb cannot be tested. The germline V gene encodes CDR1 SQVTM and CDR2 ANQGSEA. CDR3 length: 15 amino acids. CDR3 region: CSVPWGTGGKDTQYF.

The rearrangement links TRBV29-1 to TRBJ2-1; TCRdb outputs TRBD1, but without DNA this stays unchecked. Looked up from germline, CDR1 is SQVTM and CDR2 is ANQGSEA. The CDR3 extends over 14 amino acids. CDR3 sequence: CSVAFGGTYNEQFF.

This chain uses TRBV7-9 with TRBJ1-1; TCRdb lists TRBD1, though no DNA is available to test this call. The germline gives CDR1 SEHNR, CDR2 FQNEAQ (reference sequence). This CDR3 is 14 amino acids long. This CDR3 reads CASRGGGLATEAFF. The full variable domain, rest sourced from reference TRBV7-9 and TRBJ1-1, is DTGVSQNPRHKITKRGQNVTFRCDPISEHNRLYWYRQTLGQGPEFLTYFQNEAQLEKSRLLSDRFSAERPKGSFSTLEIQRTEQGDSAMYLCASRGGGLATEAFFGQGTRLTVV.

The chain joins TRBV6-2 or TRBV6-3 to TRBJ2-7. The CDR3 loop spans 12 amino acids. CDR1 and CDR2 (germline): MNHEY, SVGEGT. CDR3: CASTMGPYEQYF.

The genes are TRBV6-2 or TRBV6-3 and TRBJ2-7; TCRdb reports TRBD2, a call that lacks DNA to check it against. CDR1 is MNHEY and CDR2 is SVGEGT in the germline V gene. The CDR3 runs to 14 residues. CDR3: CASSGISPVQEQYF.

This CDR3 reads CASSYIAGGVTGELFF. V gene TRBV7-3 combines with J gene TRBJ2-2; the D gene TCRdb calls, TRBD2, cannot be checked with no DNA. Germline values: CDR1 SGHTA, CDR2 FQGTGA. The length of the CDR3 is 16 residues.

CDR3: CASSQVGAATLAKNIQYF. V and J are TRBV4-3 and TRBJ2-4; without DNA, the TCRdb call of TRBD1 cannot be checked. Germline values: CDR1 LGHNA, CDR2 YSLEER. CDR3 length: 18 residues.

This chain joins TRBV25-1 and TRBJ2-5; the D call of TRBD1 rests on TCRdb alone, since no DNA is present to check it. Germline V gene sequence: CDR1 MGHDK, CDR2 SYGVNS. The CDR3 is 15 amino acids. The CDR3 region is CASSDSTVSQETQYF.

The rearrangement uses TRBV12-3 or TRBV12-4 and TRBJ2-1; checking the TCRdb D call of TRBD1 is not possible without DNA. The CDR3 runs 15 residues. CDR3 residues: CASSLSTPTWDEQFF.

The chain is built from TRBV28 and TRBJ1-2; TCRdb outputs TRBD1, but without DNA this stays unchecked. The germline V gene encodes CDR1 MDHEN and CDR2 SYDVKM. The CDR3 is 12 amino acids. The CDR3 loop reads CASRGIDRRYTF.

This chain uses TRBV7-3 with TRBJ2-2; with no DNA, the TCRdb D assignment of TRBD2 cannot be verified. The germline gives CDR1 SGHTA, CDR2 FQGTGA. This CDR3 is built from 15 residues. CDR3 loop: CASSFSGEFSGELFF. Full variable domain (rest looked up from reference TRBV7-3 and TRBJ2-2): GAGVSQTPSNKVTEKGKYVELRCDPISGHTALYWYRQSLGQGPEFLIYFQGTGAADDSGLPNDRFFAVRPEGSVSTLKIQRTERGDSAVYLCASSFSGEFSGELFFGEGSRLTVL.

The V call is TRBV5-1, the J call TRBJ2-7. Germline V gene lookup returns CDR1 SGHRS and CDR2 YFSETQ. The CDR3 runs 13 residues. The CDR3 loop reads CASSSGTPTEQYF. The full variable domain, with the rest looked up from reference TRBV5-1 and TRBJ2-7, is KAGVTQTPRYLIKTRGQQVTLSCSPISGHRSVSWYQQTPGQGLQFLFEYFSETQRNKGNFPGRFSGRQFSNSRSEMNVSTLELGDSALYLCASSSGTPTEQYFGPGTRLTVT.

The rearrangement uses TRBV9 and TRBJ2-1; the D gene TCRdb calls, TRBD2, cannot be checked with no DNA. The CDR3 has 16 amino acids. Germline CDR1 and CDR2: SGDLS and YYNGEE. The CDR3 sequence: CASSVAASGSYNEQFF.

The gene calls are TRBV5-1 and TRBJ2-5; checking the TCRdb D call of TRBD1 is not possible without DNA. Germline assignment: CDR1 SGHRS and CDR2 YFSETQ. There are 14 residues in the CDR3. This CDR3 is CASRPGQEQETQYF.